This TCR beta chain was sequenced during a study of CXCR3-negative and CXCR3-positive naive CD8 T cells. Details on this clonotype: Antigen unknown.

Study findings and constraints: CXCR3-expressing naive cells carried TRB CDR3s more hydrophobic than those of CXCR3-negative naive cells. Sequencing showed both naive subsets with comparably high diversity, and memory CD8+ cells much lower.

CDR3 size: 14 residues. Germline lookup yields CDR1 SGHTA and CDR2 FQGNSA. UMI-labeled TRB cDNA libraries were prepared by 5' RACE. TCRdb re-called the 5' RACE reads; every CDR3 protein appears as one record, without DNA. The sample's table shows roughly 100,000 distinct CDR3 sequences. CD45RO-CCR7+CD27+CD95- characterized naive CD8+ T cells. The receptor's source is a human donor in good health. Some clones in this sample may be carry-over from other donors' samples. The V gene is TRBV7-2, the J gene TRBJ2-3; the D call of TRBD2 rests on TCRdb alone, since no DNA is present to check it. The sample taken for sequencing was naive CXCR3+ CD8+ T cells from blood. Subset meaning: CD45RO-CCR7+CD27+CD95- naive CD8+ T cells expressing CXCR3 (TNR3+). The CDR3 sequence: CASSLGPSGDTQYF.